Below, 19 T cell receptor beta chains from the same sample are listed, as sequenced in a study of identifying expanded T cells in peripheral blood (dated by TCRdb to about 2019). The receptor library was made with the immunoSEQ multiplex PCR assay. Drawn from immuneACCESS, this table holds only the in-frame rearrangements with V and J called that TCRdb kept. Clones are partly lost; checked studies trace under half to an unresolved V gene and leave the rest unexplained. Here the sample has over 70,000 clones; around 89% occur a single time. The ten largest clones represent about 20% of the sample. Input material: blood. All receptors derive from a person aged 18 to 70 in good health.

V and J are TRBV7-8 and TRBJ1-2; no reliable D call. Germline V gives CDR1 SGHVS, CDR2 FQNEAQ. Between the trimmed V and J ends, which lost 1 base and 8 bases, there was a span of 11 bases. This CDR3 has 13 residues. Here the CDR3 DNA reads TGTGCCAGCAGCTTAGGACGGCCTGGAGGCTACACCTTC. This gives the protein CASSLGRPGGYTF.

The chain combines TRBV15 with TRBJ2-1; 9 bases fit TRBD1. CDR1 is LNHNV and CDR2 is YYDKDF in the germline V gene (reference sequence). The CDR3 extends over 13 amino acids. The J segment lost 4 bases and the V segment lost 8 bases, leaving 3 bases of the junction unmatched. CDR3 sequence: CATSTGGYNEQFF. The DNA of the CDR3 is TGTGCCACCTCGACAGGGGGATACAATGAGCAGTTCTTC.

The chain employs TRBV5-6 and TRBJ1-1; D perhaps matches TRBD1 (6 bases). There are 13 residues in the CDR3. Germline V CDR1 and CDR2: SGHDT, YYEEEE. V was trimmed by 3 bases and J by 1 base, leaving 7 bases between them. As DNA, the CDR3 is TGTGCCAGCAGCTCAGGGGCGAACACTGAAGCTTTCTTT. This codes for CASSSGANTEAFF.

V gene TRBV7-6 combines with J gene TRBJ1-2; no reliable D call. The CDR3 extends over 14 amino acids. Looked up from germline, CDR1 is SGHVS and CDR2 is FNYEAQ. Trimming removed 2 bases from V and 3 bases from J, with 10 bases in between. The CDR3 nucleotides are TGTGCCAGCAGCTTATATGACGGGGACTATGGCTACACCTTC. It codes for CASSLYDGDYGYTF. The full variable domain, rest sourced from reference TRBV7-6 and TRBJ1-2, is GAGVSQSPRYKVTKRGQDVALRCDPISGHVSLYWYRQALGQGPEFLTYFNYEAQQDKSGLPNDRFSAERPEGSISTLTIQRTEQRDSAMYRCASSLYDGDYGYTFGSGTRLTVV.

Only one count was recorded for this clone. The CDR3 DNA is TGTGCCAGCAGCTTATCACACATGGGACTGACTAACACTGAAGCTTTCTTT. It codes for CASSLSHMGLTNTEAFF. The chain couples TRBV5-4 to TRBJ1-1, with a weak D call TRBD1 (5 bases). Germline CDR1 is SGHNT and CDR2 is YYREEE (reference sequence). The V end lost 2 bases, the J end lost 2 bases, and 19 bases lay between the germline ends. The CDR3 covers 17 residues.

The chain joins TRBV7-9 to TRBJ2-7; D may be TRBD1 or TRBD2 (5 bases each). CDR1 is SEHNR and CDR2 is FQNEAQ in the germline V gene (reference sequence). The V end was cut by 8 bases, the J end by 12 bases, with 23 bases between. The CDR3 has 13 residues. The CDR3 DNA reads as TGTGCCAGCGGCCCTGCCACCCAGGGACCCCTGTACTTC. It specifies CASGPATQGPLYF.

J is TRBJ2-5 and V is TRBV7-9; 7 nucleotides line up with TRBD1. Per the germline V gene, CDR1 is SEHNR and CDR2 is FQNEAQ (reference sequence). V lost 5 bases to trimming and J lost 4 bases; unmatched junction nucleotides: 7. This CDR3 contains 14 residues. The CDR3 protein is CASSPRQGGETQYF. DNA for the CDR3: TGTGCCAGCAGCCCCCGACAGGGTGGAGAGACCCAGTACTTC. The full variable domain, rest sourced from reference TRBV7-9 and TRBJ2-5, is DTGVSQNPRHKITKRGQNVTFRCDPISEHNRLYWYRQTLGQGPEFLTYFQNEAQLEKSRLLSDRFSAERPKGSFSTLEIQRTEQGDSAMYLCASSPRQGGETQYFGPGTRLLVL.

V is TRBV28 and J is TRBJ2-7; D is possibly TRBD1 (5 bases). Germline-derived CDR1 and CDR2 are MDHEN and SYDVKM. The CDR3 consists of 16 residues. Trimming pared 3 bases from V and 1 base from J, leaving 16 bases between. The CDR3 DNA reads as TGTGCCAGCAGTTTTGCGCTGGACACTTTGTCCTACGAGCAGTACTTC. Amino acid sequence: CASSFALDTLSYEQYF.

The V and J genes are TRBV7-2 and TRBJ2-4; D is possibly TRBD1 (6 bases). Germline-derived CDR1 and CDR2 are SGHTA and FQGNSA. V shed 6 bases and J shed 3 bases, with 18 bases lying between them. There are 16 residues in the CDR3. The CDR3 is CASSPRRGYGKNIQYF. In nucleotides, the CDR3 is TGTGCCAGCAGTCCACGCAGGGGATATGGCAAAAACATTCAGTACTTC.

J is TRBJ1-3 and V is TRBV10-3; maybe TRBD1 (6 bases). Trimming removed 6 bases at V and 3 bases at J, with 21 bases between. Germline CDR1 reads ENHRY; CDR2 reads SYGVKD. CDR3 length: 17 residues. CDR3 loop: CAIRQGTAVGGGNTIYF. CDR3 DNA: TGTGCCATCAGACAGGGAACGGCTGTAGGCGGTGGAAACACCATATATTTT.

The rearrangement joins TRBV19 to TRBJ2-5, with D tentatively TRBD1 or TRBD2 (6 bases each). V was clipped by 0 bases and J by 5 bases, with 16 bases between them. Germline CDR1 and CDR2: LNHDA and SQIVND (reference sequence). The CDR3 length is 16 residues. CDR3 DNA sequence: TGTGCCAGTAGTATAGATCTGGGGGGCGGTTTGGAGACCCAGTACTTC. This encodes CASSIDLGGGLETQYF. The full variable domain, completed using reference TRBV19 and TRBJ2-5, is DGGITQSPKYLFRKEGQNVTLSCEQNLNHDAMYWYRQDPGQGLRLIYYSQIVNDFQKGDIAEGYSVSREKKESFPLTVTSAQKNPTAFYLCASSIDLGGGLETQYFGPGTRLLVL.

V and J are TRBV7-6 and TRBJ2-3; D is uncertain. V was cut by 1 base and J by 1 base, with 15 bases left in between. The CDR3 runs to 17 residues. The germline V gene has CDR1 SGHVS and CDR2 FNYEAQ. For the CDR3, the DNA is TGTGCCAGCAGCTTAGAGGTCTACCCTGCTGGCACAGATACGCAGTATTTT. This sequence encodes CASSLEVYPAGTDTQYF.

This chain uses TRBV28 with TRBJ2-7; 7 positions match TRBD1. V shed 2 bases and J 4 bases; nucleotides not matched to a gene: 5. CDR1 is MDHEN, CDR2 SYDVKM, per germline. This CDR3 has 14 amino acids. The CDR3 loop is CASSLGQGVYEQYF. DNA of the CDR3: TGTGCCAGCAGTTTAGGGCAGGGGGTTTACGAGCAGTACTTC.

CDR3 DNA: TGTGCCAGCAGTTTATCAAGAGGGGGAGGCACTGAAGCTTTCTTT. Protein sequence: CASSLSRGGGTEAFF. This sequence joins TRBV27 and TRBJ1-1, with a possible D match to TRBD1 (6 bases). The CDR3 is made up of 15 amino acids. The germline V gene encodes CDR1 MNHEY and CDR2 SMNVEV (reference sequence). Trimming removed 0 bases at V and 4 bases at J, with 12 bases between.

V is TRBV27 and J is TRBJ1-3; D remains ambiguous. CDR3 length: 15 amino acids. Germline values: CDR1 MNHEY, CDR2 SMNVEV (reference sequence). Between the trimmed V and J ends, which lost 5 bases and 2 bases, there was a span of 13 bases. The CDR3, as DNA: TGTGCCAGCAGTCCCCGTCACCCCGCTGGAAACACCATATATTTT. Translation: CASSPRHPAGNTIYF.

The chain carries TRBV7-2 and TRBJ2-2, with D uncertain. The germline V gene encodes CDR1 SGHTA and CDR2 FQGNSA. V was clipped by 5 bases and J by 0 bases, with 13 bases between them. There are 16 residues in the CDR3. The CDR3 spells CASSPLGIANTGELFF. The CDR3 bases are TGTGCCAGCAGCCCCCTCGGAATCGCGAACACCGGGGAGCTGTTTTTT.

This clone was seen only once. This chain links TRBV29-1 with TRBJ2-3; 12 bases match TRBD2. CDR3 length equals 15 residues. V was pared by 5 bases and J by 2 bases, with 5 bases of the junction left unmatched. The germline V gene encodes CDR1 SQVTM and CDR2 ANQGSEA. The CDR3 DNA reads as TGCAGCGTTTCGACTAGCGGGGGCCCCACAGATACGCAGTATTTT. Translation gives CSVSTSGGPTDTQYF.

The CDR3 region is CASSSLANNEQFF. CDR3 in DNA: TGTGCCAGCAGCTCACTAGCGAACAATGAGCAGTTCTTC. The chain has TRBV6-6 and TRBJ2-1; 7 bases agree with TRBD2. J lost 5 bases, V lost 6 bases, and 4 bases had no gene match. Per germline, CDR1 MNHNY and CDR2 SVGAGI (reference sequence). The CDR3 covers 13 residues.

This rearrangement joins TRBV7-9 to TRBJ2-6; TRBD1 matches 7 bases. The CDR3 has 18 residues. CDR1 SEHNR and CDR2 FQNEAQ come from the germline V gene (reference sequence). Germline trimming cut 5 bases from V and 1 base from J; bases unmatched to any gene: 11. CDR3 DNA sequence: TGTGCCAGCAGCCACAGGACAGGAGGTAGTTCTGGGGCCAACGTCCTGACTTTC. It translates to CASSHRTGGSSGANVLTF.